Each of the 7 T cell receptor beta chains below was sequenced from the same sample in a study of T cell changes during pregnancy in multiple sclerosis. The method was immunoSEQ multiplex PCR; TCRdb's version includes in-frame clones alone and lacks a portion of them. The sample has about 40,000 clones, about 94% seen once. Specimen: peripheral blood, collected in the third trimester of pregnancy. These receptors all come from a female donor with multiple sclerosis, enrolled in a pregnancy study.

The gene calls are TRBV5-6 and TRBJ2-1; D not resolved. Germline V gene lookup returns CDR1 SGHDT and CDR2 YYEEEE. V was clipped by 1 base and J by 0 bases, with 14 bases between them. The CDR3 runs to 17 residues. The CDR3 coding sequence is TGTGCCAGCAGCTTGTATATTGCGGCATACTCCTACAATGAGCAGTTCTTC. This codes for CASSLYIAAYSYNEQFF.

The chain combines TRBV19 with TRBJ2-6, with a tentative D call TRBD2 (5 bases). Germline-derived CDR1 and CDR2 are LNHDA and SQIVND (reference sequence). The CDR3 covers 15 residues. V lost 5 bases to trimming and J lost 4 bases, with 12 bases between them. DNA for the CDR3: TGTGCCAGTAGTGCGGGCACGGTAGGGGCCAACGTCCTGACTTTC. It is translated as CASSAGTVGANVLTF.

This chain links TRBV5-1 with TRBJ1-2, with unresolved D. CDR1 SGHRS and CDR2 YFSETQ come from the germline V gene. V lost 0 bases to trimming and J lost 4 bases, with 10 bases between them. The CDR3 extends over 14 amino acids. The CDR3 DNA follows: TGCGCCAGCAGCTTGGGATCCCTAATCTATGGCTACACCTTC. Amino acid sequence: CASSLGSLIYGYTF.

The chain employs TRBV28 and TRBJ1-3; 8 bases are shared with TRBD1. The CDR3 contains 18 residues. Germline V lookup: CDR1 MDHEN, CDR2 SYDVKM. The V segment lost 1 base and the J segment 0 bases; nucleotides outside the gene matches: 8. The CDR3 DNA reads TGTGCCAGCAGTTTATTCTTCGGGGGGACAGGCTCTGGAAACACCATATATTTT. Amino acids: CASSLFFGGTGSGNTIYF.

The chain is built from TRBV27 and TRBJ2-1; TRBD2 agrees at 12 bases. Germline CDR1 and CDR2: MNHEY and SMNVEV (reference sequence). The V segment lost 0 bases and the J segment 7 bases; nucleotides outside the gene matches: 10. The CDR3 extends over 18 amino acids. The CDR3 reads CASSLSGLAGGPWNEQFF. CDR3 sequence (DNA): TGTGCCAGCAGTTTATCGGGGCTAGCGGGAGGGCCTTGGAATGAGCAGTTCTTC.

In DNA, the CDR3 is TGTGCCAGCAGCCGGCCGGGACAGCCCTACGAGCAGTACTTC. Encoded protein: CASSRPGQPYEQYF. The chain recombines TRBV13 with TRBJ2-7, with 7 bases lining up with TRBD1. V was pared by 5 bases and J by 2 bases, with 6 bases of the junction left unmatched. Germline lookup yields CDR1 PRHDT and CDR2 FYEKMQ (reference sequence). The CDR3 is made up of 14 amino acids.

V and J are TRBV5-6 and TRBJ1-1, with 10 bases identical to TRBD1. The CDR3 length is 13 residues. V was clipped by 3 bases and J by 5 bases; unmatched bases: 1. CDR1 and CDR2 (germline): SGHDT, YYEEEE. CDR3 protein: CASSWGQGTEAFF. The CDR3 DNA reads TGTGCCAGCAGCTGGGGACAGGGGACTGAAGCTTTCTTT.